The 25 T cell receptor beta chains in this list originate from one sample, sequenced in a study of OX40 agonist ivuxolimab in advanced cancers. The method was immunoSEQ multiplex PCR; TCRdb's version includes in-frame clones alone and lacks a portion of them. This sample has 30,000 to 40,000 clones, with roughly nine tenths found just once. Source: CD4+ or CD8+ T cells sorted from blood, taken in a trial of the OX40 agonist ivuxolimab. Receptor source: an adult with an advanced solid tumor such as melanoma, head and neck, liver or kidney cancer.

This clone was recorded only once. The chain carries TRBV7-3 and TRBJ1-3; no definite D call. The germline gives CDR1 SGHTA, CDR2 FQGTGA. CDR3 length equals 15 residues. Trimming shortened V by 10 bases and J by 1 base, and 17 bases separated the two germline ends. CDR3 in amino acids: CATPGIEVSGNTIYF. CDR3 DNA: TGTGCCACCCCAGGTATTGAGGTGTCTGGAAACACCATATATTTT.

This clone was found a few times. The chain recombines TRBV20-1 with TRBJ1-1; the D gene is possibly TRBD1 (6 bases). Germline lookup yields CDR1 DFQATT and CDR2 SNEGSKA (reference sequence). Between the trimmed V and J ends, which lost 2 bases and 8 bases, there was a span of 9 bases. The CDR3 length is 11 residues. The CDR3 DNA is TGCAGTGCTAGAACGGGACACGAAGCTTTCTTT. This translates into CSARTGHEAFF.

This chain links TRBV23-1 with TRBJ2-7; D ambiguous. TRBV23-1 is noted as an ORF with a role that remains uncertain. The CDR3 totals 13 residues. V lost 6 bases, J lost 3 bases, and 12 bases lay in between. The DNA for the CDR3 is TGCGCCAGCAGCCAAGCTGAGGACTACGAGCAGTACTTC. Translated: CASSQAEDYEQYF.

V gene TRBV11-3 combines with J gene TRBJ2-7; D gene uncertain. CDR3 length equals 13 residues. The germline V gene has CDR1 SGHNT and CDR2 YENEEA. The CDR3 DNA reads as TGTGCTCTCGGGTCCGGAAACTCCTACGAGCAGTACTTC. Protein sequence: CALGSGNSYEQYF. Drawing the rest from reference TRBV11-3 and TRBJ2-7, the complete variable domain is EAGVVQSPRYKIIEKKQPVAFWCNPISGHNTLYWYLQNLGQGPELLIRYENEEAVDDSQLPKDRFSAERLKGVDSTLKIQPAELGDSAVYLCALGSGNSYEQYFGPGTRLTVT.

This clone was detected only a few times. The V call is TRBV7-9, the J call TRBJ1-4; D not resolved. From germline, CDR1 is SEHNR and CDR2 FQNEAQ (reference sequence). The V end was cut by 1 base, the J end by 7 bases, with 13 bases between. The CDR3 has 15 amino acids. CDR3 protein: CASSLGVVFVEKLFF. The DNA for the CDR3 is TGTGCCAGCAGCTTAGGGGTGGTATTCGTTGAAAAACTGTTTTTT.

The rearrangement joins TRBV25-1 to TRBJ2-5; maybe TRBD1 (6 bases). Germline CDR1 and CDR2: MGHDK and SYGVNS. Between the trimmed V and J ends, which lost 8 bases and 4 bases, there was a span of 8 bases. This CDR3 is built from 11 residues. In DNA form, the CDR3 reads TGTGCCAGCGGACAGTCAGAGACCCAGTACTTC. It specifies CASGQSETQYF.

This clone occurred once. This chain connects TRBV5-5 to TRBJ2-7, with TRBD1 identical over 7 bases. The CDR3 totals 14 residues. Germline CDR1 and CDR2: SGHKS and YYEKEE (reference sequence). Trimming took 0 bases from V and 3 from J; bases not matched to a gene: 3. The DNA of the CDR3 is TGTGCCAGCAGCTTGGGACAGGGAATCTACGAGCAGTACTTC. Protein product: CASSLGQGIYEQYF.

This chain links TRBV5-8 with TRBJ2-1, with 8 bases fitting TRBD1. CDR1 and CDR2 (germline): SGHTS, YDEGEE. Germline trimming cut 9 bases from V and 8 bases from J; bases unmatched to any gene: 7. The CDR3 is 12 residues long. The CDR3 DNA reads TGTGCCATTTCGGACAGGGTGTATGAGCAGTTCTTC. Translation: CAISDRVYEQFF.

The V call is TRBV7-2, the J call TRBJ2-7; maybe TRBD2 (5 bases). The CDR3 runs to 14 residues. Trimming removed 4 bases at V and 4 bases at J, with 14 bases between. Per the germline V gene, CDR1 is SGHTA and CDR2 is FQGNSA. In DNA form, the CDR3 reads TGTGCCAGCAGCTCCCTCCCTACTAGTTACGAGCAGTACTTC. Amino acids: CASSSLPTSYEQYF. The full variable domain, in which reference TRBV7-2 and TRBJ2-7 provide the parts outside the CDR3, is GAGVSQSPSNKVTEKGKDVELRCDPISGHTALYWYRQSLGQGLEFLIYFQGNSAPDKSGLPSDRFSAERTGGSVSTLTIQRTQQEDSAVYLCASSSLPTSYEQYFGPGTRLTVT.

This clone is a singleton in its sample. The junction differs from germline at one of its ends, possibly a read error. V is TRBV7-7 and J is TRBJ2-1; D gene unclear. Germline V gene sequence: CDR1 SSHAT, CDR2 FNYEAQ (reference sequence). The CDR3 consists of 15 residues. CDR3 coding DNA: TGTGCTAGCAGCTTAGATGCACGGGTGGGCGATGAGCAGTTCTTC. Amino acid sequence: CASSLDARVGDEQFF.

This chain connects TRBV6-6 to TRBJ1-2, with D uncertain. The CDR3 runs to 15 residues. V shed 0 bases and J shed 7 bases, with 15 bases lying between them. Per germline, CDR1 MNHNY and CDR2 SVGAGI (reference sequence). The CDR3 nucleotides read TGTGCCAGCAGTTACTCGGACTCCCGTCAAGGTGGCTACACCTTC. As protein: CASSYSDSRQGGYTF.

This clone qualifies as medium-sized (0.01 to 0.1%). The V gene is TRBV7-9, the J gene TRBJ1-5; weak D call: TRBD1 (6 bases). V gave up 7 bases and J gave up 5 bases, with 15 bases separating them. The CDR3 consists of 14 residues. Germline-derived CDR1 and CDR2 are SEHNR and FQNEAQ (reference sequence). The CDR3 DNA reads TGTGCCAGCACCTCGGGAGGGGGACATCAGCCCCAGCATTTT. This codes for CASTSGGGHQPQHF.

The gene calls are TRBV9 and TRBJ1-1; 7 nucleotides align to TRBD1. The CDR3 has 14 residues. Germline assignment: CDR1 SGDLS and CDR2 YYNGEE. V lost 3 bases and J lost 4; bases outside the gene matches: 6. CDR3 region: CASSDRQGLTEAFF. The CDR3 region has the DNA TGTGCCAGCAGCGACCGACAGGGTCTCACTGAAGCTTTCTTT.

The chain has TRBV6-5 and TRBJ2-1, with D perhaps matching TRBD1 (6 bases). Germline assignment: CDR1 MNHEY and CDR2 SVGAGI. V was pared by 2 bases and J by 10 bases, with 18 bases between. The CDR3 extends over 15 amino acids. CDR3 coding DNA: TGTGCCAGCAGTTACCCCAGGGGTCTAGTTGAGGAGCAGTTCTTC. Its protein is CASSYPRGLVEEQFF.

The CDR3 region has the DNA TGTGCCAGCAGCGTGGGACAGTACAATGAGCAGTTCTTC. Protein sequence: CASSVGQYNEQFF. This sequence joins TRBV9 and TRBJ2-1, with 7 positions matching TRBD1. There are 13 residues in the CDR3. The V and J ends lost 2 bases and 4 bases, in that order; junction bases with no gene match: 0. Per germline, CDR1 SGDLS and CDR2 YYNGEE.

V is TRBV12-5 and J is TRBJ2-2; D ambiguous. Germline V CDR1 and CDR2: LGHNT, FRNRAP. This CDR3 has 17 residues. The V end was cut by 8 bases, the J end by 6 bases, with 25 bases between. The CDR3 bases are TGTGCTAGTCCATACCCCCCAGCAGTGCCTAACCCCGGGGAGCTGTTTTTT. Its translation: CASPYPPAVPNPGELFF.

V and J are TRBV6-6 and TRBJ2-5; 8 positions agree with TRBD2. The germline V gene has CDR1 MNHNY and CDR2 SVGAGI (reference sequence). This CDR3 comprises 15 residues. V dropped 6 bases and J dropped 1; count of bases not matched to a gene: 7. Written as DNA, the CDR3 is TGTGCCAGCAGCTCGGGGGGGGATATCCAAGAGACCCAGTACTTC. It specifies CASSSGGDIQETQYF.

The chain has TRBV6-5 and TRBJ1-2, with D possibly TRBD1 on 5 matching bases. Germline V gives CDR1 MNHEY, CDR2 SVGAGI. Trimming left V 5 bases short and J 8 bases short, with 18 bases between. The CDR3 sequence is 14 residues long. CDR3 DNA: TGTGCCAGCAGTATCCGTCGGGGCATCGACGGCTACACCTTC. It is translated as CASSIRRGIDGYTF.

This clone occurred once. The rearrangement links TRBV5-6 to TRBJ2-7; 7 bases are shared with TRBD1. CDR3 length: 15 amino acids. Trimming at V came to 2 bases and at J to 3 bases, leaving 8 bases not matched to a gene. Germline V lookup: CDR1 SGHDT, CDR2 YYEEEE. CDR3 residues: CASSFIFGTDYEQYF. The CDR3 DNA is TGTGCCAGCAGCTTCATATTTGGGACAGACTACGAGCAGTACTTC.

The DNA for the CDR3 is TGTGCCAGCTCCACGGGTAGGGGGGGCGAGCAGTACTTC. Its protein product is CASSTGRGGEQYF. The genes are TRBV18 and TRBJ2-7; possible D gene TRBD2, 7 bases. The CDR3 sequence is 13 residues long. Germline loops: CDR1 KGHSH, CDR2 LQKENI. V shed 6 bases and J shed 6 bases, with 15 bases lying between them.

The rearrangement joins TRBV5-5 to TRBJ1-2; 8 bases line up with TRBD1. The trim removed 0 bases at V and 5 bases at J, leaving 9 bases unmatched. The length of the CDR3 is 16 residues. Germline V CDR1 and CDR2: SGHKS, YYEKEE (reference sequence). In DNA form, the CDR3 reads TGTGCCAGCAGCTTGGACGGACAGGGTTTAGTTTATGGCTACACCTTC. This codes for CASSLDGQGLVYGYTF.

CDR3 bases: TGTGCCAGCAGCTTAGATCAGGTCACAGATACGCAGTATTTT. This gives the protein CASSLDQVTDTQYF. This sequence joins TRBV11-2 and TRBJ2-3, with D unclear. The V end was cut by 0 bases, the J end by 2 bases, with 6 bases between. The V gene's germline CDR1 is SGHAT and CDR2 FQNNGV. CDR3 size: 14 residues.

V usage is TRBV9 and J usage is TRBJ2-2; D is unclear. The CDR3 extends over 11 amino acids. The germline V gene encodes CDR1 SGDLS and CDR2 YYNGEE. Deletions cut 3 bases from V and 4 bases from J, with 1 base between. The CDR3 DNA reads as TGTGCCAGCAGCGGCACCGGGGAGCTGTTTTTT. Its translation is CASSGTGELFF.

This clone was recorded only once. Mismatch with germline at one junction end may stem from a read error. V gene TRBV5-4 combines with J gene TRBJ1-2, with D hard to call. The CDR3 consists of 14 residues. The germline V gene encodes CDR1 SGHNT and CDR2 YYREEE (reference sequence). The CDR3 here is CANSLEAANYGYTF. DNA for the CDR3: TGTGCCAACAGCTTGGAAGCAGCTAACTATGGCTACACCTTC.

This clone was picked up one time. The chain carries TRBV7-8 and TRBJ2-3, with TRBD2 identical over 8 bases. The junction had 10 bases not matched to a gene; V was cut back by 0 bases and J by 2 bases. The CDR3 has 18 amino acids. The germline gives CDR1 SGHVS, CDR2 FQNEAQ. The CDR3 region is CASSLAPLGAGATDTQYF. For the CDR3, the DNA is TGTGCCAGCAGCTTAGCCCCCCTGGGAGCGGGGGCCACAGATACGCAGTATTTT.